This entry lists 27 T cell receptor beta chains sequenced from one sample in a study of blood T cell repertoires in COVID-19 (dated by TCRdb to the early 2020s). Libraries were constructed by the immunoSEQ multiplex PCR assay. Entries here come from immuneACCESS through TCRdb and include only in-frame sequences with V and J called. Some clones fail to appear in such tables; in the studies checked, an unresolved V gene covers under half of the shortfall, and the cause of the remainder is unknown. Counted in this sample were about 140,000 clones; over 75% of them appeared once. The ten largest clonotypes hold 3% to 4.5% of the sample. The sample comprised PBMCs or T cells enriched from blood (not recorded which). The receptors here all came from a man aged 50 to 60 in a cohort exposed to, infected with or recovered from COVID-19 (not recorded which).

V and J are TRBV7-9 and TRBJ2-1; 12 nucleotides align to TRBD2. Germline lookup yields CDR1 SEHNR and CDR2 FQNEAQ (reference sequence). Trimming removed 5 bases from V and 2 bases from J; junction bases left unmatched: 4. There are 16 residues in the CDR3. The CDR3 loop reads CASSPPSGGAYNEQFF. Here the CDR3 DNA reads TGTGCCAGCAGCCCCCCTAGCGGGGGGGCCTACAATGAGCAGTTCTTC.

In DNA form, the CDR3 reads TGTGCCAGTGGAACCGGGGTCCTGGGCACCGGGGAGCTGTTTTTT. Its translation is CASGTGVLGTGELFF. The chain joins TRBV19 to TRBJ2-2; TRBD2 is a possible D gene (5 bases). The germline CDR1 and CDR2 sequences are LNHDA and SQIVND (reference sequence). V was trimmed by 8 bases and J by 4 bases, leaving 17 bases between them. CDR3 length: 15 amino acids.

This clone was observed a single time. The CDR3 sequence is CASSLVGREGSDTQYF. In nucleotides, the CDR3 is TGTGCCAGCAGTTTGGTCGGGCGGGAGGGCTCAGATACGCAGTATTTT. This rearrangement joins TRBV27 to TRBJ2-3; 9 nucleotides match TRBD2. This CDR3 comprises 16 residues. V lost 3 bases to trimming and J lost 4 bases; unmatched junction nucleotides: 8. Germline CDR1 and CDR2: MNHEY and SMNVEV (reference sequence).

In nucleotides, the CDR3 is TGTGCCAGCAGCGCGACCGGGACTAGCGGGAGCACAGGTGAGCAGTTCTTC. Translation gives CASSATGTSGSTGEQFF. This rearrangement joins TRBV9 to TRBJ2-1; 14 bases are shared with TRBD2. The CDR3 has 17 amino acids. The trim removed 3 bases at V and 9 bases at J, leaving 11 bases unmatched. The germline V gene encodes CDR1 SGDLS and CDR2 YYNGEE. The complete variable domain, with remaining parts taken from reference TRBV9 and TRBJ2-1, reads DSGVTQTPKHLITATGQRVTLRCSPRSGDLSVYWYQQSLDQGLQFLIQYYNGEERAKGNILERFSAQQFPDLHSELNLSSLELGDSALYFCASSATGTSGSTGEQFFGPGTRLTVL.

The chain is built from TRBV5-1 and TRBJ1-1; 8 bases map to TRBD1. Germline CDR1 SGHRS, CDR2 YFSETQ. Trimming at V came to 8 bases and at J to 1 base, leaving 4 bases not matched to a gene. The CDR3 loop spans 13 amino acids. The CDR3 DNA sequence: TGCGCCAGTTGGGACAGGACGAACACTGAAGCTTTCTTT. Amino acids: CASWDRTNTEAFF.

The J gene is TRBJ2-3, the V gene TRBV2, with D maybe TRBD2 (5 bases). The CDR3 is made up of 14 amino acids. Trimming stripped 5 bases from V and 2 bases from J, with 11 bases between. Germline-derived CDR1 and CDR2 are SNHLY and FYNNEI. CDR3 in amino acids: CASSRTSATDTQYF. The CDR3, as DNA: TGTGCCAGCAGTAGGACTTCCGCCACAGATACGCAGTATTTT.

The rearrangement links TRBV30 to TRBJ1-6, with TRBD1 matching 8 bases. Per the germline V gene, CDR1 is GTSNPN and CDR2 is SVGIG (reference sequence). The CDR3 totals 17 residues. V lost 4 bases, J lost 8 bases, and 16 bases stayed unmatched. CDR3 protein: CAWNREFTGGAHSPLHF. The CDR3 nucleotides read TGTGCCTGGAATCGAGAATTTACAGGGGGAGCTCATTCACCCCTCCACTTT. Variable domain in full (rest from reference TRBV30 and TRBJ1-6): SQTIHQWPATLVQPVGSPLSLECTVEGTSNPNLYWYRQAAGRGLQLLFYSVGIGQISSEVPQNLSASRPQDRQFILSSKKLLLSDSGFYLCAWNREFTGGAHSPLHFGNGTRLTVT.

This clone came up a few times. V gene TRBV7-3 combines with J gene TRBJ1-1, with TRBD1 identical over 8 bases. Germline V gene lookup returns CDR1 SGHTA and CDR2 FQGTGA. The CDR3 extends over 17 amino acids. Trimming cost V 1 base and J 0 bases; bases outside gene matches: 7. The CDR3 loop is CASSLSGGTGMNTEAFF. The CDR3 DNA reads as TGTGCCAGCAGCTTAAGCGGTGGGACAGGAATGAACACTGAAGCTTTCTTT.

This clone was counted a few times. The genes are TRBV7-9 and TRBJ2-1; TRBD2 is a possible D gene (6 bases). With 7 bases removed from V and 5 bases from J, the gap between germline ends came to 24 bases. The CDR3 sequence is 17 residues long. Germline values: CDR1 SEHNR, CDR2 FQNEAQ (reference sequence). The CDR3 spells CASTIWVGRGAHNEQFF. The CDR3, as DNA: TGTGCCAGCACCATTTGGGTCGGGCGGGGAGCCCACAATGAGCAGTTCTTC.

This clone was seen more than once but under ten times. The gene calls are TRBV7-2 and TRBJ1-5, with a possible D match to TRBD1 (5 bases). The CDR3 covers 14 residues. Between the trimmed V and J ends, which lost 0 bases and 4 bases, there was a span of 7 bases. Germline CDR1 SGHTA, CDR2 FQGNSA. The DNA for the CDR3 is TGTGCCAGCAGCTTAGCGGCAGGGAATCAGCCCCAGCATTTT. This gives the protein CASSLAAGNQPQHF. Based on the CDR3 plus reference TRBV7-2 and TRBJ1-5, the full variable domain is GAGVSQSPSNKVTEKGKDVELRCDPISGHTALYWYRQSLGQGLEFLIYFQGNSAPDKSGLPSDRFSAERTGGSVSTLTIQRTQQEDSAVYLCASSLAAGNQPQHFGDGTRLSIL.

The chain couples TRBV18 to TRBJ1-1, with 7 positions matching TRBD1. Trimming removed 3 bases from V and 7 bases from J; junction bases left unmatched: 2. CDR3 length: 12 residues. Germline loops: CDR1 KGHSH, CDR2 LQKENI. CDR3 DNA: TGTGCCAGCTCACCGCGACAGGGTGAAGCTTTCTTT. Translation: CASSPRQGEAFF.

This clone occurred once. The chain carries TRBV14 and TRBJ2-7; no reliable D call. V lost 1 base to trimming and J lost 6 bases, with 4 bases between them. The germline V gene encodes CDR1 SGHDN and CDR2 FVKESK. The CDR3 contains 11 residues. The CDR3 loop is CASSQALEQYF. CDR3 nucleotide sequence: TGTGCCAGCAGCCAAGCTCTCGAGCAGTACTTC.

The chain carries TRBV2 and TRBJ1-1, with D possibly being TRBD1 (5 bases). The CDR3 covers 13 residues. CDR1 and CDR2 (germline): SNHLY, FYNNEI. V gave up 11 bases and J gave up 10 bases, with 23 bases separating them. The CDR3 protein is CALREESGILAFF. In DNA form, the CDR3 reads TGTGCCCTCAGGGAGGAGTCGGGGATTTTAGCTTTCTTT. The variable domain in full, completed from reference TRBV2 and TRBJ1-1, reads EPEVTQTPSHQVTQMGQEVILRCVPISNHLYFYWYRQILGQKVEFLVSFYNNEISEKSEIFDDQFSVERPDGSNFTLKIRSTKLEDSAMYFCALREESGILAFFGQGTRLTVV.

This clone was detected a few times. The chain joins TRBV5-5 to TRBJ1-1, with D possibly matching TRBD1 (6 bases). Germline values: CDR1 SGHKS, CDR2 YYEKEE (reference sequence). The CDR3 has 16 residues. V lost 0 bases, J lost 1 base, and 13 bases lay in between. As DNA, the CDR3 is TGTGCCAGCAGCTTGGTCATGACAGGAAAGAACACTGAAGCTTTCTTT. Encoded protein: CASSLVMTGKNTEAFF.

This chain connects TRBV10-3 to TRBJ2-3, with 9 nucleotides matching TRBD1. Per germline, CDR1 ENHRY and CDR2 SYGVKD. The CDR3 sequence is 14 residues long. The V segment lost 4 bases and the J segment 5 bases; nucleotides outside the gene matches: 4. The CDR3 protein is CAISGGQGKDTQYF. The DNA for the CDR3 is TGTGCCATCAGTGGTGGACAGGGGAAAGATACGCAGTATTTT.

The V and J genes are TRBV7-3 and TRBJ2-7, with 8 nucleotides matching TRBD1. CDR3 length equals 13 residues. V lost 5 bases, J lost 3 bases, and 3 bases stayed unmatched. Germline V lookup: CDR1 SGHTA, CDR2 FQGTGA. This chain's CDR3 is CASSATGGYEQYF. The CDR3 nucleotides read TGTGCCAGCAGCGCAACAGGGGGCTACGAGCAGTACTTC.

The chain links TRBV14 to TRBJ1-1; maybe TRBD1 (6 bases). The CDR3 spans 17 residues. The ends were cut back, 7 bases at V and 6 bases at J, with 27 bases in the middle. CDR1 and CDR2 from the germline V gene are SGHDN and FVKESK. The CDR3 spells CASTEWEGVDSVAEAFF. The CDR3 coding sequence is TGTGCCAGCACCGAATGGGAGGGGGTGGATAGTGTCGCTGAAGCTTTCTTT.

The chain is built from TRBV5-6 and TRBJ1-1, with TRBD1 matching 7 bases. CDR3 size: 14 residues. Germline CDR1 reads SGHDT; CDR2 reads YYEEEE. V gave up 2 bases and J gave up 4 bases; unmatched junction bases: 5. The CDR3 here is CASSFVRGSTEAFF. The CDR3 nucleotides read TGTGCCAGCAGCTTTGTCAGGGGGAGCACTGAAGCTTTCTTT.

The chain employs TRBV10-3 and TRBJ1-2, with TRBD1 identical over 8 bases. This CDR3 comprises 15 residues. Germline CDR1 ENHRY, CDR2 SYGVKD. J was trimmed by 6 bases and V by 6 bases; bases with no gene match: 12. The CDR3 DNA is TGTGCCATCAGATCAGGGGGCAGAGAGGAGGATGGCTACACCTTC. Amino acids: CAIRSGGREEDGYTF.

The chain has TRBV5-6 and TRBJ2-7, with 8 bases fitting TRBD2. CDR1 is SGHDT, CDR2 YYEEEE, per germline. The CDR3 contains 14 residues. The V and J ends lost 0 bases and 7 bases, in that order; junction bases with no gene match: 6. CDR3 residues: CASSLAAGVREQYF. The CDR3 DNA reads as TGTGCCAGCAGCTTGGCAGCGGGGGTACGGGAGCAGTACTTC.

This chain uses TRBV7-2 with TRBJ2-1, with 12 bases matching TRBD2. The trim removed 2 bases at V and 7 bases at J, leaving 3 bases unmatched. The CDR3 is made up of 15 amino acids. The germline V gene encodes CDR1 SGHTA and CDR2 FQGNSA. The CDR3 is CASSLLAGGTNEQFF. In nucleotides, the CDR3 is TGTGCCAGCAGCTTACTAGCGGGAGGGACGAATGAGCAGTTCTTC. Complete variable domain (other parts from reference TRBV7-2 and TRBJ2-1): GAGVSQSPSNKVTEKGKDVELRCDPISGHTALYWYRQSLGQGLEFLIYFQGNSAPDKSGLPSDRFSAERTGGSVSTLTIQRTQQEDSAVYLCASSLLAGGTNEQFFGPGTRLTVL.

This sequence joins TRBV3-1 (or the pseudogene TRBV3-2) and TRBJ1-1; maybe TRBD1 (6 bases). Deletions cut 3 bases from V and 5 bases from J, with 10 bases between. The length of the CDR3 is 13 residues. Germline loops: CDR1 LGHDT, CDR2 YNNKEL (reference sequence). This chain's CDR3 is CASSQGAVTEAFF. DNA for the CDR3: TGTGCCAGCAGCCAGGGGGCCGTTACTGAAGCTTTCTTT.

This rearrangement joins TRBV19 to TRBJ1-1, with 9 bases lining up with TRBD1. This CDR3 region has 13 residues. Per germline, CDR1 LNHDA and CDR2 SQIVND (reference sequence). V was pared by 1 base and J by 10 bases, with 4 bases of the junction left unmatched. The CDR3 DNA follows: TGTGCCAGTAGTATAGCAGGACAGGGGCGAGCTTTCTTT. Residues: CASSIAGQGRAFF.

V usage is TRBV19 and J usage is TRBJ1-2; tentative D call: TRBD1 (6 bases). From germline, CDR1 is LNHDA and CDR2 SQIVND (reference sequence). CDR3 size: 17 residues. V gave up 2 bases and J gave up 0 bases, with 16 bases separating them. The CDR3 sequence: CASSISIRAGANYGYTF. The CDR3 bases are TGTGCCAGTAGTATATCTATCAGGGCAGGGGCTAACTATGGCTACACCTTC.

V usage is TRBV7-3 and J usage is TRBJ2-4; TRBD1 aligns across 7 bases. CDR3 size: 18 residues. Germline V gives CDR1 SGHTA, CDR2 FQGTGA. After removal of 5 bases from V and 1 base from J, the junction contained 14 bases not matched to a gene. The CDR3 is CASSTQNTGVTAKNIQYF. CDR3 sequence (DNA): TGTGCCAGCAGCACCCAGAACACAGGGGTTACGGCCAAAAACATTCAGTACTTC.

CDR3 sequence (DNA): TGCGCCAGCAGTGAGAGACTCGGCGTCAATGAGCAGTTCTTC. Translation: CASSERLGVNEQFF. The chain joins TRBV10-1 to TRBJ2-1; D not resolved. CDR3 length: 14 residues. V lost 2 bases and J lost 6, with 11 bases in between. CDR1 and CDR2 from the germline V gene are WNHNN and SYGVQD (reference sequence).

The J gene is TRBJ2-2, the V gene TRBV6-6, with D uncertain. The CDR3 is 11 residues long. Germline V lookup: CDR1 MNHNY, CDR2 SVGAGI (reference sequence). Trimming stripped 6 bases from V and 5 bases from J, with 4 bases between. The CDR3 protein is CASRETGELFF. The CDR3 DNA follows: TGTGCCAGCAGGGAGACCGGGGAGCTGTTTTTT.